Below are 5 T cell receptor beta chains sequenced from a single sample in a study of CD8+CD57+ T cells in acquired aplastic anemia. By flow cytometry, patients selected for sequencing had shown an expansion of CD8+CD57+ cells. TCR beta VDJ combinations and CDR3 sequences were profiled from genomic DNA. MiXCR was run by TCRdb on the reads, yielding one entry per CDR3 protein. The data show over 150,000 distinct CDR3 sequences, roughly 63% seen once. Sequencing was performed on sorted CD4+, CD8+, or CD8+CD57+ T cells (not recorded which) from PBMCs. The receptors shown here come from a human donor with aplastic anemia.

This clonotype was counted once. Lacking the conserved final phenylalanine or tryptophan, this CDR3 likely reflects a read error. The gene calls are TRBV10-2 and TRBJ2-7; 8 bases fit TRBD1. Germline assignment: CDR1 WSHSY and CDR2 SAAADI. The CDR3 consists of 15 residues. The V gene end was trimmed by 6 bases and the J gene end by 4 bases; junction bases not matched to a gene: 11. The CDR3 nucleotides are TGCGCCAGCAGATACCATGTCAGGGGGCGGTACGAGCAGTACCTC. It yields the protein CASRYHVRGRYEQYL.

This sequence joins TRBV29-1 and TRBJ2-1; D is unresolved. Germline values: CDR1 SQVTM, CDR2 ANQGSEA. This CDR3 spans 13 amino acids. V was clipped by 1 base and J by 6 bases, with 10 bases between them. The CDR3 spells CSVEVASSNEQFF. CDR3 nucleotides: TGCAGCGTTGAAGTGGCTAGTAGCAATGAGCAGTTCTTC.

The J gene is TRBJ1-5, the V gene TRBV7-9, with 8 nucleotides matching TRBD1. Unmatched junction bases numbered 5, after V lost 3 bases and J lost 4 bases. Looked up from germline, CDR1 is SEHNR and CDR2 is FQNEAQ (reference sequence). The CDR3 runs to 15 residues. CDR3 protein: CASSLGQAGNQPQHF. The CDR3 DNA reads TGTGCCAGCAGCTTGGGACAGGCTGGGAATCAGCCCCAGCATTTT.

Only a few counts were recorded for this clonotype. The rearrangement links TRBV7-8 to TRBJ1-6; D is perhaps TRBD1 (5 bases). Germline V gene data show CDR1 as SGHVS and CDR2 as FQNEAQ. Trimming pared 6 bases from V and 11 bases from J, leaving 14 bases between. The CDR3 contains 13 residues. CDR3 region: CASRTGTGAPLHF. The CDR3 DNA sequence: TGTGCCAGCAGGACCGGGACCGGGGCACCCCTCCACTTT.

This clonotype has a handful of counts. The V call is TRBV7-2, the J call TRBJ2-7, with D tentatively TRBD1 (6 bases). The germline CDR1 and CDR2 sequences are SGHTA and FQGNSA. The V end lost 1 base, the J end lost 6 bases, and 10 bases lay between the germline ends. The length of the CDR3 is 13 residues. The CDR3 protein is CASSLGGPVEQYF. Here the CDR3 DNA reads TGTGCCAGCAGCTTAGGGGGGCCGGTCGAGCAGTACTTC.